Presented here are 22 T cell receptor beta chains from one specimen sequenced in a study of monozygotic twins with cystic fibrosis. Sequencing used immunoSEQ multiplex PCR; TCRdb keeps in-frame clones, though not all of them. The sample yields about 24,000 clones, around 93% seen once. The specimen sequenced was blood. The receptors derive from a girl aged 2 to 9 with cystic fibrosis.

The chain uses TRBV7-6 and TRBJ2-7; D not resolved. The CDR3 length is 13 residues. Trimming took 1 base from V and 7 from J, leaving 11 bases between them. Germline assignment: CDR1 SGHVS and CDR2 FNYEAQ. Written as DNA, the CDR3 is TGTGCCAGCAGCTTAGTGGTCCTGGGTGAGCAGTACTTC. It translates to CASSLVVLGEQYF.

The chain employs TRBV27 and TRBJ2-1, with 14 bases aligning to TRBD2. Looked up from germline, CDR1 is MNHEY and CDR2 is SMNVEV (reference sequence). The J segment lost 5 bases and the V segment lost 0 bases, leaving 3 bases of the junction unmatched. CDR3 length: 17 amino acids. The CDR3 DNA sequence: TGTGCCAGCAGTTTATCGACTAGCGGGGGGGCAAACAATGAGCAGTTCTTC. It is translated as CASSLSTSGGANNEQFF.

This chain connects TRBV28 to TRBJ2-2; 9 nucleotides line up with TRBD1. Germline-derived CDR1 and CDR2 are MDHEN and SYDVKM. This CDR3 has 15 amino acids. The V segment lost 5 bases and the J segment 1 base; nucleotides outside the gene matches: 2. CDR3 DNA sequence: TGTGCCAGCAGTGGACAGGGGTGGAACACCGGGGAGCTGTTTTTT. Translating gives CASSGQGWNTGELFF.

This rearrangement joins TRBV5-6 to TRBJ2-7; unclear D gene. The CDR3 consists of 12 residues. Trimming left V 2 bases short and J 8 bases short, with 11 bases between. The germline V gene encodes CDR1 SGHDT and CDR2 YYEEEE. DNA of the CDR3: TGTGCCAGCAGCTTTGGTCTTGCTAAGCAGTACTTC. Amino acid sequence: CASSFGLAKQYF.

This clone was detected once. The genes are TRBV30 and TRBJ1-1; 9 nucleotides agree with TRBD1. Germline V lookup: CDR1 GTSNPN, CDR2 SVGIG (reference sequence). The CDR3 is made up of 13 amino acids. Trimming at V came to 2 bases and at J to 6 bases, leaving 4 bases not matched to a gene. CDR3 in DNA: TGTGCCTGGAGTCAACGGACAGGGGCTGAAGCTTTCTTT. It codes for CAWSQRTGAEAFF.

The rearrangement uses TRBV11-2 and TRBJ2-5, with TRBD2 identical over 7 bases. Trimming took 5 bases from V and 0 from J; bases not matched to a gene: 6. The CDR3 spans 15 residues. Germline CDR1 is SGHAT and CDR2 is FQNNGV. CDR3 DNA: TGTGCCAGCAGCCCAGGGAGCGGGGACCAAGAGACCCAGTACTTC. Translated, it gives CASSPGSGDQETQYF. The variable domain in full, with the rest retrieved from reference TRBV11-2 and TRBJ2-5, is EAGVAQSPRYKIIEKRQSVAFWCNPISGHATLYWYQQILGQGPKLLIQFQNNGVVDDSQLPKDRFSAERLKGVDSTLKIQPAKLEDSAVYLCASSPGSGDQETQYFGPGTRLLVL.

The CDR3 spells CSVDRGKVNTEAFF. For the CDR3, the DNA is TGCAGCGTTGATCGGGGAAAGGTGAACACTGAAGCTTTCTTT. The genes are TRBV29-1 and TRBJ1-1; D unresolved. Germline CDR1 SQVTM, CDR2 ANQGSEA. This CDR3 contains 14 residues. Between the trimmed V and J ends, which lost 3 bases and 0 bases, there was a span of 11 bases.

This clone was observed a single time. This chain connects TRBV29-1 to TRBJ1-3, with 9 bases aligning to TRBD1. The CDR3 extends over 15 amino acids. The V and J ends lost 4 bases and 7 bases, in that order; junction bases with no gene match: 11. Looked up from germline, CDR1 is SQVTM and CDR2 is ANQGSEA. CDR3 coding DNA: TGCAGCGTTGGGGTGTTGGGACAGGGTACGAACACCATATATTTT. Translated, it gives CSVGVLGQGTNTIYF.

The chain carries TRBV4-1 and TRBJ2-1; D remains unclear. Between the trimmed V and J ends, which lost 2 bases and 5 bases, there was a span of 16 bases. Per the germline V gene, CDR1 is MGHRA and CDR2 is YSYEKL. This CDR3 spans 16 amino acids. The DNA of the CDR3 is TGCGCCAGCAGCCAATCGCGGAGATTTTCAAACAATGAGCAGTTCTTC. This encodes CASSQSRRFSNNEQFF.

This sequence joins TRBV4-3 and TRBJ2-1; 13 positions agree with TRBD2. Germline V lookup: CDR1 LGHNA, CDR2 YSLEER. J was trimmed by 6 bases and V by 0 bases; bases with no gene match: 5. CDR3 length: 17 amino acids. CDR3 DNA: TGCGCCAGCAGCCAAGAGCTTACTAGCGGGGGGGCCAATGAGCAGTTCTTC. Its translation: CASSQELTSGGANEQFF.

The CDR3 DNA reads as TGCAGTGCTAGTGGTCAGGGCTACACCTTC. Its translation is CSASGQGYTF. The chain recombines TRBV20-1 with TRBJ1-2; the D is unclear. V was shortened by 3 bases and J by 8 bases, with 7 bases between the two germline ends. The CDR3 has 10 amino acids. The germline V gene has CDR1 DFQATT and CDR2 SNEGSKA (reference sequence).

This sequence joins TRBV30 and TRBJ1-5, with D tentatively TRBD1 (5 bases). Looked up from germline, CDR1 is GTSNPN and CDR2 is SVGIG (reference sequence). The CDR3 totals 14 residues. The ends were cut back, 1 base at V and 5 bases at J, with 12 bases in the middle. The CDR3: CAWSGVGEDQPQHF. The CDR3 bases are TGTGCCTGGAGTGGGGTGGGGGAGGATCAGCCCCAGCATTTT.

This clone was found once. The chain links TRBV19 to TRBJ1-2; TRBD1 might be the D (5 bases). Germline V gives CDR1 LNHDA, CDR2 SQIVND (reference sequence). CDR3 size: 15 residues. Trimming left V 3 bases short and J 5 bases short, with 16 bases between. CDR3: CASSMHLVPGYGYTF. CDR3 nucleotides: TGTGCCAGTAGTATGCATTTGGTCCCAGGGTATGGCTACACCTTC.

V and J are TRBV29-1 and TRBJ1-2; 9 positions agree with TRBD1. The germline gives CDR1 SQVTM, CDR2 ANQGSEA. J was trimmed by 7 bases and V by 4 bases; bases with no gene match: 7. The CDR3 has 13 residues. The CDR3 region has the DNA TGCAGCGTTGCCACCGGGACAGGGAGTGGCTACACCTTC. Protein product: CSVATGTGSGYTF.

The V gene is TRBV30, the J gene TRBJ1-2; D possibly corresponds to TRBD1 (6 bases). CDR1 is GTSNPN, CDR2 SVGIG, per germline (reference sequence). CDR3 length: 13 amino acids. The germline V and J ends were trimmed by 2 bases and 6 bases, with 13 bases remaining between them. The CDR3 loop reads CAWSRGVGDGYTF. The CDR3 DNA reads as TGTGCCTGGAGTAGGGGGGTAGGTGATGGCTACACCTTC.

The chain couples TRBV4-3 to TRBJ2-2; D gene ambiguous. With 1 base removed from V and 8 bases from J, the gap between germline ends came to 5 bases. The CDR3 totals 12 residues. Germline CDR1 LGHNA, CDR2 YSLEER. This chain's CDR3 is CASSQVPGELFF. In nucleotides, the CDR3 is TGCGCCAGCAGCCAAGTCCCGGGGGAGCTGTTTTTT.

The chain combines TRBV4-2 with TRBJ2-3; TRBD2 matches at 10 bases. With 1 base clipped from V and 2 bases from J, the junction kept 9 bases outside the gene matches. The CDR3 sequence is 18 residues long. Germline-derived CDR1 and CDR2 are LGHNA and YNFKEQ. CDR3 in amino acids: CASSQGWVTSGPTDTQYF. In DNA form, the CDR3 reads TGTGCCAGCAGCCAAGGTTGGGTGACTAGCGGGCCCACAGATACGCAGTATTTT.

The genes are TRBV6-5 and TRBJ2-2; the D is unclear. The ends were cut back, 6 bases at V and 6 bases at J, with 11 bases in the middle. The CDR3 extends over 13 amino acids. CDR1 and CDR2 (germline): MNHEY, SVGAGI. CDR3 nucleotide sequence: TGTGCCAGCAGACTCACAAAAGCCGGGGAGCTGTTTTTT. This translates into CASRLTKAGELFF.

The rearrangement joins TRBV27 to TRBJ1-2; D is unclear. Trimming shortened V by 0 bases and J by 7 bases, and 15 bases separated the two germline ends. From germline, CDR1 is MNHEY and CDR2 SMNVEV (reference sequence). This CDR3 region has 15 residues. CDR3 sequence (DNA): TGTGCCAGCAGTTTATCACCGGTGGAACTACGTGGCTACACCTTC. Its protein is CASSLSPVELRGYTF.

This sequence joins TRBV30 and TRBJ2-3, with D unclear. The CDR3 runs to 13 residues. Germline values: CDR1 GTSNPN, CDR2 SVGIG (reference sequence). Trimming pared 0 bases from V and 3 bases from J, leaving 7 bases between. The DNA of the CDR3 is TGTGCCTGGAGTGTAGGGTGGACAGATACGCAGTATTTT. It encodes CAWSVGWTDTQYF.

The chain joins TRBV18 to TRBJ2-7; a possible D gene is TRBD2 (6 bases). Deletions cut 4 bases from V and 2 bases from J, with 15 bases between. The CDR3 sequence is 15 residues long. Germline V gene sequence: CDR1 KGHSH, CDR2 LQKENI. The CDR3, as DNA: TGTGCCAGCTCACTACCAACGGAGGGAACCTACGAGCAGTACTTC. Residues: CASSLPTEGTYEQYF. Supplemented by reference TRBV18 and TRBJ2-7, the full variable domain reads NAGVMQNPRHLVRRRGQEARLRCSPMKGHSHVYWYRQLPEEGLKFMVYLQKENIIDESGMPKERFSAEFPKEGPSILRIQQVVRGDSAAYFCASSLPTEGTYEQYFGPGTRLTVT.

The DNA of the CDR3 is TGCGCCAGCAGCTTGGGGACTAGCTCCGGGGAGCTGTTTTTT. This encodes CASSLGTSSGELFF. V and J are TRBV5-1 and TRBJ2-2; 8 positions agree with TRBD2. This CDR3 spans 14 amino acids. The germline V gene has CDR1 SGHRS and CDR2 YFSETQ. V lost 0 bases to trimming and J lost 6 bases; unmatched junction nucleotides: 1.